What follows is one T cell receptor beta chain and its context. Its antigen is not identified. V gave up 4 bases and J gave up 0 bases, with 7 bases separating them. The CDR3 runs to 13 residues. From germline, CDR1 is SNHLY and CDR2 FYNNEI. This entry comes from a study of T cell repertoires in cytomegalovirus infection. Turning to the study itself: As its CMV epitopes, the study selected recently identified HLA-C-restricted and well-studied HLA-B-restricted targets. Public TCR beta signatures were indicative of both CMV infection and a matching HLA type.

One entry per CDR3 protein results from TCRdb running MiXCR on the reads. The sample includes roughly 120,000 distinct CDR3 sequences, around 31% seen only once; the top ten take less than 45%. Study-level results: HLA-C-restricted CMV-specific TCR beta clonotypes prevailed in the ex vivo response. Based on cumulative public TCR beta family frequency, carriers of CMV plus the relevant HLA were identified.

The material sequenced was CD8+ T cells from cultured PBMCs, taken from culture after CMV antigen stimulation. The gene calls are TRBV2 and TRBJ2-7; no clear D. This TCR was sampled from a human donor in good health (CMV status not recorded). Some clones in this sample may be carry-over from other donors' samples. The CDR3 region is CASSGQTSYEQYF. The CDR3 region has the DNA TGTGCCAGCAGTGGGCAGACCTCCTACGAGCAGTACTTC.